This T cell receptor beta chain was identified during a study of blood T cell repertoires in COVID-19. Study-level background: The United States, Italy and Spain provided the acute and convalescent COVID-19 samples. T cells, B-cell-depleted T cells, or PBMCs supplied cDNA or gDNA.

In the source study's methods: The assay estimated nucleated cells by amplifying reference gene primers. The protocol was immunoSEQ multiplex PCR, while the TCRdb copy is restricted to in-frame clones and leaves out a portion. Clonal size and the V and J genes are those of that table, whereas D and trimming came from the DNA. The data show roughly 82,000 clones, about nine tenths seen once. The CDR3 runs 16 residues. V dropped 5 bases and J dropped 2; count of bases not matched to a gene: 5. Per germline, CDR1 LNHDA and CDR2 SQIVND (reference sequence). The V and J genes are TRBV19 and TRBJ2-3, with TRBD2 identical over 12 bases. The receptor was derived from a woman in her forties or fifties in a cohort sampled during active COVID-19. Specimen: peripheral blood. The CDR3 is CASSSWTSGNTDTQYF. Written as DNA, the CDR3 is TGTGCCAGTAGTTCTTGGACTAGCGGGAACACAGATACGCAGTATTTT.